A single sample is the source of the 4 T cell receptor beta chains below, sequenced in a study of cytomegalovirus exposure and HLA in healthy donors. Vbeta (60) and Jbeta (13) primers were used in the PCR. The protocol was immunoSEQ multiplex PCR, while the TCRdb copy is restricted to in-frame clones and leaves out a portion. Of about 150,000 clones listed, 79% are singletons. The specimen sequenced was PBMCs. These receptors were obtained from a human donor in good health.

The sample holds one count of this clone. The rearrangement links TRBV9 to TRBJ2-6, with unresolved D. The CDR3 length is 17 residues. The germline V and J ends were trimmed by 0 bases and 0 bases, with 10 bases remaining between them. Germline assignment: CDR1 SGDLS and CDR2 YYNGEE. CDR3 coding DNA: TGTGCCAGCAGCGTAGTGACTGGTACCTCTGGGGCCAACGTCCTGACTTTC. Residues: CASSVVTGTSGANVLTF.

As to this clone: The junction departs from the called germline gene at one end, perhaps through a read error. This chain connects TRBV5-1 to TRBJ1-2; D remains ambiguous. The CDR3 has 14 residues. The germline CDR1 and CDR2 sequences are SGHRS and YFSETQ. Here the CDR3 DNA reads TGCGCCAGCAGCTCCCCTCTGGGAGACTATGGCTACCCCTTC. Translated: CASSSPLGDYGYPF.

V gene TRBV19 combines with J gene TRBJ1-5; a possible D gene is TRBD1 (5 bases). This CDR3 region has 14 residues. Trimming took off 3 bases at V and 6 bases at J, with 12 bases between the two ends. Germline-derived CDR1 and CDR2 are LNHDA and SQIVND (reference sequence). The CDR3 DNA reads TGTGCCAGTAGTATTCGGGGGTTCGGTCAGCCCCAGCATTTT. Protein sequence: CASSIRGFGQPQHF. Using reference TRBV19 and TRBJ1-5 for the parts outside the CDR3, the full variable domain is DGGITQSPKYLFRKEGQNVTLSCEQNLNHDAMYWYRQDPGQGLRLIYYSQIVNDFQKGDIAEGYSVSREKKESFPLTVTSAQKNPTAFYLCASSIRGFGQPQHFGDGTRLSIL.

The chain employs TRBV7-2 and TRBJ2-1; unclear D gene. V lost 1 base and J 9 bases, leaving 13 bases between the germline ends. The germline V gene has CDR1 SGHTA and CDR2 FQGNSA. CDR3 length: 14 residues. The CDR3 sequence is CASSLVPSYGEQFF. CDR3 nucleotides: TGTGCCAGCAGCTTAGTCCCCTCCTACGGTGAGCAGTTCTTC.